Below are 26 T cell receptor beta chains sequenced from a single sample in a study of blood T cell repertoires in COVID-19. TCRdb keeps only in-frame clones here, not all; method: immunoSEQ multiplex PCR. The table lists about 290,000 clones, about 89% of them singletons, with 0.94% in the top ten. The sample taken for sequencing was peripheral blood. The receptors come from a woman aged 40 to 50 who had recovered from COVID-19.

This chain links TRBV2 with TRBJ1-5, with 8 positions matching TRBD1. V shed 0 bases and J 1 base; nucleotides not matched to a gene: 5. The germline gives CDR1 SNHLY, CDR2 FYNNEI. This CDR3 has 17 amino acids. Written as DNA, the CDR3 is TGTGCCAGCAGTGAAGCCGACACAGGGGGAAGCAATCAGCCCCAGCATTTT. It yields the protein CASSEADTGGSNQPQHF.

The chain links TRBV6-5 to TRBJ1-4, with TRBD1 as a possible D gene (5 bases). Trimming shortened V by 2 bases and J by 7 bases, and 14 bases separated the two germline ends. The germline V gene encodes CDR1 MNHEY and CDR2 SVGAGI. The CDR3 spans 15 residues. CDR3 protein: CASSYGPGGGEKLFF. The DNA for the CDR3 is TGTGCCAGCAGTTACGGTCCGGGCGGGGGTGAAAAACTGTTTTTT.

The gene calls are TRBV2 and TRBJ2-2, with D perhaps matching TRBD2 (5 bases). Trimming stripped 6 bases from V and 4 bases from J, with 12 bases between. The CDR3 sequence is 14 residues long. In germline, CDR1 is SNHLY, CDR2 FYNNEI. This chain's CDR3 is CASRAGVTTGELFF. CDR3 nucleotide sequence: TGTGCCAGCAGGGCCGGGGTGACCACCGGGGAGCTGTTTTTT.

This clone appeared once. The chain has TRBV15 and TRBJ1-1; D gene uncertain. V was clipped by 0 bases and J by 7 bases, with 15 bases between them. Germline V gene lookup returns CDR1 LNHNV and CDR2 YYDKDF (reference sequence). The CDR3 has 15 residues. Here the CDR3 DNA reads TGTGCCACCAGCAGAGATTGGGCAGGCCCCGTTGAAGCTTTCTTT. It specifies CATSRDWAGPVEAFF.

V and J are TRBV12-3 or TRBV12-4 and TRBJ2-1; TRBD1 might be the D (5 bases). The V and J ends lost 6 bases and 9 bases respectively, with 15 bases between them. The CDR3 covers 13 residues. Here the CDR3 reads CASRGTGNSEQFF. DNA of the CDR3: TGTGCCAGCAGGGGAACAGGTAACAGTGAGCAGTTCTTC.

The CDR3 here is CASSPGGGTGELFF. As DNA, the CDR3 is TGTGCCAGCAGCCCAGGCGGGGGCACCGGGGAGCTGTTTTTT. The chain joins TRBV7-9 to TRBJ2-2; 7 bases agree with TRBD2. The length of the CDR3 is 14 residues. V shed 5 bases and J 4 bases; nucleotides not matched to a gene: 4. Germline CDR1 is SEHNR and CDR2 is FQNEAQ (reference sequence).

The chain carries TRBV5-4 and TRBJ2-1; no firm D call. V was cut by 0 bases and J by 7 bases, with 5 bases left in between. Germline V lookup: CDR1 SGHNT, CDR2 YYREEE (reference sequence). CDR3 length: 12 residues. In nucleotides, the CDR3 is TGTGCCAGCAGCTTGGCCGAGAATGAGCAGTTCTTC. Its protein product is CASSLAENEQFF.

This rearrangement joins TRBV9 to TRBJ2-7; TRBD2 matches at 9 bases. Germline V lookup: CDR1 SGDLS, CDR2 YYNGEE. The CDR3 spans 15 residues. Trimming took 0 bases from V and 7 from J; bases not matched to a gene: 8. CDR3 sequence: CASSVGSGRTREQYF. The CDR3 DNA follows: TGTGCCAGCAGCGTAGGAAGCGGGAGGACCCGGGAGCAGTACTTC.

Regarding this clone: Compared with germline, one end of the junction differs, possibly owing to a read error. V gene TRBV12-3 or TRBV12-4 combines with J gene TRBJ2-4; TRBD2 might be the D (6 bases). This CDR3 has 11 residues. The CDR3 DNA reads as TGTGCCAGCAGTCTCGGGGACTCTCTCTCCTTC. Translating gives CASSLGDSLSF.

V and J are TRBV19 and TRBJ2-3; TRBD2 agrees at 11 bases. The CDR3 totals 15 residues. CDR1 and CDR2 (germline): LNHDA, SQIVND (reference sequence). The V and J ends lost 2 bases and 6 bases, in that order; junction bases with no gene match: 4. CDR3 sequence reads: CASSITSGRWDTQYF. In DNA, the CDR3 is TGTGCCAGTAGTATAACTAGCGGGAGATGGGATACGCAGTATTTT.

CDR3 sequence reads: CASSRGTSGYNEQFF. The CDR3 DNA is TGTGCCAGCAGTCGCGGGACTAGCGGCTATAATGAGCAGTTCTTC. The V and J genes are TRBV7-7 and TRBJ2-1, with 11 bases fitting TRBD2. The CDR3 has 15 residues. With 6 bases clipped from V and 7 bases from J, the junction kept 8 bases outside the gene matches. Per the germline V gene, CDR1 is SSHAT and CDR2 is FNYEAQ (reference sequence).

The chain couples TRBV11-2 to TRBJ2-7; no firm D call. V was cut by 5 bases and J by 0 bases, with 11 bases left in between. This CDR3 has 14 amino acids. The germline V gene encodes CDR1 SGHAT and CDR2 FQNNGV. CDR3 protein: CASSGPGSSYEQYF. The CDR3, as DNA: TGTGCCAGCAGCGGTCCCGGGTCCTCCTACGAGCAGTACTTC.

This sequence joins TRBV24-1 and TRBJ2-3; 14 positions match TRBD2. The ends lost 2 bases at V and 4 bases at J; junction bases unmatched: 7. CDR3 size: 18 residues. Germline V lookup: CDR1 KGHDR, CDR2 SFDVKD. The CDR3 is CATSDSGLAGEVADTQYF. CDR3 nucleotides: TGTGCCACCAGTGATTCGGGACTAGCGGGAGAAGTGGCAGATACGCAGTATTTT.

This clone showed up just once. The chain has TRBV9 and TRBJ1-3; possibly TRBD1 for D (6 bases). V was clipped by 3 bases and J by 3 bases, with 16 bases between them. The CDR3 is made up of 16 amino acids. Per the germline V gene, CDR1 is SGDLS and CDR2 is YYNGEE. The CDR3 bases are TGTGCCAGCAGCGAGCAACAGGGAAACCTTGGAAACACCATATATTTT. It yields the protein CASSEQQGNLGNTIYF.

The gene calls are TRBV6-4 and TRBJ2-2, with 9 nucleotides matching TRBD2. CDR1 and CDR2 (germline): MRHNA, SNTAGT. Trimming removed 3 bases from V and 8 bases from J; junction bases left unmatched: 7. The CDR3 extends over 15 amino acids. CDR3 residues: CASSEAGGPTGELFF. DNA of the CDR3: TGTGCCAGCAGTGAGGCGGGAGGGCCGACGGGGGAGCTGTTTTTT.

The chain uses TRBV28 and TRBJ1-5; 7 bases are a match to TRBD1. V dropped 8 bases and J dropped 5; count of bases not matched to a gene: 12. Germline values: CDR1 MDHEN, CDR2 SYDVKM. There are 15 residues in the CDR3. This CDR3 is CASGSWDRSDQPQHF. The CDR3 DNA reads as TGTGCCAGCGGTTCCTGGGACAGAAGCGATCAGCCCCAGCATTTT.

The chain uses TRBV9 and TRBJ1-2; TRBD1 aligns across 7 bases. Trimming removed 0 bases from V and 4 bases from J; junction bases left unmatched: 6. The germline gives CDR1 SGDLS, CDR2 YYNGEE. The CDR3 has 15 residues. Here the CDR3 reads CASSVGGGGGYGYTF. Here the CDR3 DNA reads TGTGCCAGCAGCGTAGGCGGAGGGGGCGGCTATGGCTACACCTTC.

A single count supports this clone. The chain has TRBV28 and TRBJ1-4; TRBD1 is a possible D gene (5 bases). The germline gives CDR1 MDHEN, CDR2 SYDVKM. This CDR3 region has 15 residues. Trimming took off 0 bases at V and 3 bases at J, with 8 bases between the two ends. In nucleotides, the CDR3 is TGTGCCAGCAGTTTATGGGCGGGGCCTAATGAAAAACTGTTTTTT. It codes for CASSLWAGPNEKLFF.

This clone was detected only once. The chain recombines TRBV6-6 with TRBJ2-1, with unresolved D. This CDR3 region has 13 residues. The ends were cut back, 0 bases at V and 4 bases at J, with 4 bases in the middle. Germline loops: CDR1 MNHNY, CDR2 SVGAGI (reference sequence). CDR3 protein: CASSYSAYNEQFF. Here the CDR3 DNA reads TGTGCCAGCAGTTACTCAGCGTACAATGAGCAGTTCTTC.

As concerns this clone: Other DNA sequences in the sample encode the same CDR3. The chain couples TRBV12-3 or TRBV12-4 to TRBJ1-4; D not certain. This CDR3 contains 13 residues. The V end lost 3 bases, the J end lost 0 bases, and 2 bases lay between the germline ends. The CDR3: CASSFTTNEKLFF. The CDR3 DNA sequence: TGTGCCAGCAGTTTCACAACTAATGAAAAACTGTTTTTT.

This chain links TRBV27 with TRBJ2-7; no clear D. The CDR3 contains 13 residues. Trimming took 5 bases from V and 3 from J, leaving 11 bases between them. Germline-derived CDR1 and CDR2 are MNHEY and SMNVEV (reference sequence). The CDR3 coding sequence is TGTGCCAGCAGTCGGTCTGCTTTCTACGAGCAGTACTTC. This encodes CASSRSAFYEQYF.

The V gene is TRBV30, the J gene TRBJ2-1, with 11 bases that match TRBD1. This CDR3 has 16 amino acids. Germline V lookup: CDR1 GTSNPN, CDR2 SVGIG (reference sequence). The ends lost 1 base at V and 6 bases at J; junction bases unmatched: 8. CDR3 residues: CAWSGGDGTGGNEQFF. As DNA, the CDR3 is TGTGCCTGGAGTGGAGGCGACGGGACAGGGGGCAATGAGCAGTTCTTC.

The chain links TRBV6-6 to TRBJ2-5; 7 bases fit TRBD2. Germline CDR1 reads MNHNY; CDR2 reads SVGAGI (reference sequence). This CDR3 contains 13 residues. The trim removed 9 bases at V and 7 bases at J, leaving 11 bases unmatched. The CDR3 coding sequence is TGTGCCAGTGCAGCGGGAAATGCAGGGACCCAGTACTTC. The encoded protein is CASAAGNAGTQYF.

This clone was detected only a few times. The chain links TRBV5-1 to TRBJ2-7, with TRBD1 as a possible D gene (6 bases). Germline CDR1 reads SGHRS; CDR2 reads YFSETQ. This CDR3 contains 13 residues. Trimming took off 4 bases at V and 5 bases at J, with 13 bases between the two ends. As DNA, the CDR3 is TGCGCCAGCAGCCCGGACGGACAGAACGAGCAGTACTTC. This codes for CASSPDGQNEQYF.

V gene TRBV27 combines with J gene TRBJ1-5; no firm D call. V was shortened by 3 bases and J by 6 bases, with 6 bases between the two germline ends. The CDR3 is 12 residues long. The V gene's germline CDR1 is MNHEY and CDR2 SMNVEV (reference sequence). CDR3 residues: CASSFSGQPQHF. The CDR3 DNA reads TGTGCCAGCAGTTTCAGCGGTCAGCCCCAGCATTTT.

The chain is built from TRBV5-8 and TRBJ2-5; weak D call: TRBD1 (6 bases). V was trimmed by 0 bases and J by 5 bases, leaving 14 bases between them. Per the germline V gene, CDR1 is SGHTS and CDR2 is YDEGEE. CDR3 length: 15 amino acids. The CDR3 is CASSLVRYRDETQYF. The CDR3 nucleotides read TGTGCCAGCAGCTTGGTGAGGTACAGGGATGAGACCCAGTACTTC.